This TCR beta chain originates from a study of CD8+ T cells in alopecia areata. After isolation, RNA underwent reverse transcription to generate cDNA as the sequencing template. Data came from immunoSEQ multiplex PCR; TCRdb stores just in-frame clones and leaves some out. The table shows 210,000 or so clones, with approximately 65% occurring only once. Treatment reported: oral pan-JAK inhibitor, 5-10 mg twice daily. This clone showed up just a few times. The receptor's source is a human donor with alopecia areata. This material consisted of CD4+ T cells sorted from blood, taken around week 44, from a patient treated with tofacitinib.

This CDR3 is CASSSINSPLHF. In DNA, the CDR3 is TGTGCCAGCAGTTCAATTAATTCACCCCTCCACTTT. This chain links TRBV28 with TRBJ1-6; D remains unclear. V gave up 4 bases and J gave up 6 bases, with 4 bases separating them. This CDR3 region has 12 residues. Per the germline V gene, CDR1 is MDHEN and CDR2 is SYDVKM. Combining the CDR3 with reference TRBV28 and TRBJ1-6 gives the whole variable domain DVKVTQSSRYLVKRTGEKVFLECVQDMDHENMFWYRQDPGLGLRLIYFSYDVKMKEKGDIPEGYSVSREKKERFSLILESASTNQTSMYLCASSSINSPLHFGNGTRLTVT.